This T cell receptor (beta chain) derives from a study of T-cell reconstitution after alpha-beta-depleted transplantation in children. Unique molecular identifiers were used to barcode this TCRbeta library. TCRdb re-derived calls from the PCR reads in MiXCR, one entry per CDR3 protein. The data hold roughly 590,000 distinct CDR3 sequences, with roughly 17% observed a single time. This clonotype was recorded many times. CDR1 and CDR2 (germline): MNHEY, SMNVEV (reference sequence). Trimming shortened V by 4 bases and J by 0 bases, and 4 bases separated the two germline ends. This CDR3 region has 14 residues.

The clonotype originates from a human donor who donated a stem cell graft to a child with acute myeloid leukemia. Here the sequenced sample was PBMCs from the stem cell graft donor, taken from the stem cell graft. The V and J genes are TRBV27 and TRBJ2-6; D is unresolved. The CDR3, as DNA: TGTGCCAGCAGTTCTCTCTCTGGGGCCAACGTCCTGACTTTC. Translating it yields CASSSLSGANVLTF.